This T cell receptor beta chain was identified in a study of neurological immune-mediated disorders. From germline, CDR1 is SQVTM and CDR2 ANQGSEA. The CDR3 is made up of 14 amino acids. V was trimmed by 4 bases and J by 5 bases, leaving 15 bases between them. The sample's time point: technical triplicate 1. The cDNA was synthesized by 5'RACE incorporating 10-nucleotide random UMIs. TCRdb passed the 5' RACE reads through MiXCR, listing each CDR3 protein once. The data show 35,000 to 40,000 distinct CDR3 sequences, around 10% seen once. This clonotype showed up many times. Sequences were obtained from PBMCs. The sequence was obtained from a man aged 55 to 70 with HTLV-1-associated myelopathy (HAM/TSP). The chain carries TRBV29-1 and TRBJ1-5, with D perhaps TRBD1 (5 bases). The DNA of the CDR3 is TGCAGCGTTGGCATGGGGACGGGGGATCAGCCCCAGCATTTT. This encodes CSVGMGTGDQPQHF.